These 5 T cell receptor beta chains came from one sample sequenced in a study of blood T cell repertoires in COVID-19. The method was immunoSEQ multiplex PCR; TCRdb's version includes in-frame clones alone and lacks a portion of them. The table lists roughly 290,000 clones, under 85% of them singletons. Specimen: peripheral blood. These receptor sequences come from a human donor with COVID-19, enrolled during active disease. The donor label of this sample is uncertain.

This clone was detected only once. This rearrangement joins TRBV5-1 to TRBJ1-2; D is perhaps TRBD1 (6 bases). This CDR3 is 18 amino acids long. V gave up 0 bases and J gave up 4 bases, with 22 bases separating them. Germline CDR1 SGHRS, CDR2 YFSETQ. The CDR3 is CASSLEGTGWSDAYGYTF. As DNA, the CDR3 is TGCGCCAGCAGCTTGGAAGGTACAGGGTGGAGTGATGCCTATGGCTACACCTTC.

The genes are TRBV15 and TRBJ2-7; 9 positions match TRBD1. Germline V lookup: CDR1 LNHNV, CDR2 YYDKDF (reference sequence). The V segment lost 0 bases and the J segment 0 bases; nucleotides outside the gene matches: 6. The length of the CDR3 is 17 residues. CDR3 bases: TGTGCCACCAGCAGAGATCTGGGACAGGGCCTCTCCTACGAGCAGTACTTC. As protein: CATSRDLGQGLSYEQYF.

The DNA for the CDR3 is TGTGCCAGCAGTGAAGAGGACAGGGGGTCCTACGAGCAGTACTTC. Translation: CASSEEDRGSYEQYF. This chain links TRBV2 with TRBJ2-7, with 10 bases lining up with TRBD1. This CDR3 has 15 residues. Germline CDR1 SNHLY, CDR2 FYNNEI. J was trimmed by 1 base and V by 1 base; bases with no gene match: 1.

The chain uses TRBV3-1 (or the pseudogene TRBV3-2) and TRBJ1-3; the D is unclear. CDR1 LGHDT and CDR2 YNNKEL come from the germline V gene (reference sequence). The germline V and J ends were trimmed by 4 bases and 0 bases, with 13 bases remaining between them. The CDR3 is made up of 16 amino acids. CDR3 DNA sequence: TGTGCCAGCAGCCTTTCAGACTCGCACTCTGGAAACACCATATATTTT. It is translated as CASSLSDSHSGNTIYF.

V usage is TRBV7-9 and J usage is TRBJ2-1; tentative D call: TRBD2 (6 bases). The V end was cut by 1 base, the J end by 15 bases, with 10 bases between. The CDR3 covers 11 residues. The germline V gene has CDR1 SEHNR and CDR2 FQNEAQ (reference sequence). The CDR3: CASSLGVGGFF. CDR3 coding DNA: TGTGCCAGCAGCTTAGGGGTGGGAGGGTTCTTC.